These 26 T cell receptor beta chains came from one sample sequenced in a study of T cells in Graves' hyperthyroidism and ophthalmopathy. Amplification yielded TCR beta CDR3 regions, with RNA transcripts as the source. The primer set for the first-round RT-PCR of the TCR CDR3 was HTBI. TCRdb redid the calling of the multiplex PCR reads with MiXCR, one entry per CDR3 protein. The sample holds approximately 560,000 distinct CDR3 sequences; roughly 14% are singletons and the top ten take around 7.3%. Sequences were obtained from blood. All receptors come from a woman aged 30 to 39 with Graves' hyperthyroidism.

This clonotype was detected ten times or more. The J gene is TRBJ1-1, the V gene TRBV18; a possible D gene is TRBD1 (5 bases). The CDR3 loop spans 14 amino acids. V was cut by 2 bases and J by 5 bases, with 12 bases left in between. The germline CDR1 and CDR2 sequences are KGHSH and LQKENI. The CDR3 DNA reads as TGTGCCAGCTCACCAGTCGGGGCCTGGACTGAAGCTTTCTTT. Protein product: CASSPVGAWTEAFF.

With regard to this clonotype: Since a much larger clone is just one base distant, this may be a read error. This chain uses TRBV12-3 or TRBV12-4 with TRBJ2-7, with 7 bases matching TRBD1. The CDR3 length is 13 residues. This CDR3 is CASSGDSSYGQYF. Written as DNA, the CDR3 is TGTGCCAGCAGTGGGGACAGCTCCTACGGGCAGTACTTC.

Details on this clonotype: Given a much more abundant clone one base away, this may be a read error. V is TRBV4-3 and J is TRBJ2-5; tentatively, D is TRBD1 or TRBD2 (5 bases each). Germline CDR1 LGHNA, CDR2 YSLEER. CDR3 size: 16 residues. V dropped 1 base and J dropped 7 bases, with 19 bases sitting between them. In nucleotides, the CDR3 is TGCGCCAGCAGCCAAGCATGGGACGGAGGAAAAGCGACCCAGTACTTC. This translates into CASSQAWDGGKATQYF.

There are many counts of this clonotype. This chain links TRBV12-3 or TRBV12-4 with TRBJ2-5; D is unresolved. This CDR3 contains 12 residues. Trimming took off 3 bases at V and 5 bases at J, with 7 bases between the two ends. CDR3 loop: CASSFEGETQYF. The DNA for the CDR3 is TGTGCCAGCAGTTTTGAAGGGGAGACCCAGTACTTC.

This clonotype was detected ten times or more. The V gene is TRBV12-3 or TRBV12-4, the J gene TRBJ2-7; no clear D. V gave up 6 bases and J gave up 7 bases, with 13 bases separating them. The length of the CDR3 is 12 residues. This CDR3 reads CASSLRPAEQYF. In DNA form, the CDR3 reads TGTGCCAGCAGCCTGCGTCCCGCGGAGCAGTACTTC.

The table lists this clonotype with many counts. The CDR3 DNA follows: TGTGCCAGCACCAGAACTAGCGGGGGTTCCTACGAGCAGTACTTC. It is translated as CASTRTSGGSYEQYF. The genes are TRBV6-1 and TRBJ2-7; 11 positions agree with TRBD2. After removal of 7 bases from V and 1 base from J, the junction contained 6 bases not matched to a gene. Germline assignment: CDR1 MNHNS and CDR2 SASEGT. There are 15 residues in the CDR3.

The sample holds a few counts of this clonotype. The V call is TRBV20-1, the J call TRBJ2-7; 11 nucleotides agree with TRBD2. The CDR3 is 14 residues long. Germline V lookup: CDR1 DFQATT, CDR2 SNEGSKA (reference sequence). V was pared by 5 bases and J by 2 bases, with 5 bases of the junction left unmatched. CDR3 sequence (DNA): TGCAGTGCTCGGGGACTAGCGGTAGCCTACGAGCAGTACTTC. Amino acid sequence: CSARGLAVAYEQYF.

There are many counts of this clonotype. The chain carries TRBV28 and TRBJ1-3; no reliable D call. V lost 2 bases to trimming and J lost 0 bases, with 8 bases between them. The germline CDR1 and CDR2 sequences are MDHEN and SYDVKM. The CDR3 runs to 15 residues. The CDR3 coding sequence is TGTGCCAGCAGTTTAGGGCAGATCTCTGGAAACACCATATATTTT. Protein sequence: CASSLGQISGNTIYF.

This clonotype has at least ten counts. The chain recombines TRBV20-1 with TRBJ2-3; 10 nucleotides align to TRBD2. Germline assignment: CDR1 DFQATT and CDR2 SNEGSKA (reference sequence). This CDR3 comprises 13 residues. V trimming: 7 bases; J trimming: 6 bases; junction bases outside the gene matches: 7. For the CDR3, the DNA is TGCAGTGTCTTAGCGGGAGGAATGGATACGCAGTATTTT. It yields the protein CSVLAGGMDTQYF.

This clonotype showed up many times. This chain joins TRBV6-1 and TRBJ2-7; 9 positions match TRBD1. Germline V gene data show CDR1 as MNHNS and CDR2 as SASEGT. CDR3 length equals 14 residues. V was clipped by 11 bases and J by 4 bases; unmatched bases: 12. The CDR3 loop is CASSGIGTGYEQYF. CDR3 coding DNA: TGTGCCTCTTCCGGTATAGGGACAGGGTACGAGCAGTACTTC.

This clonotype was recorded at least ten times. This sequence joins TRBV27 and TRBJ1-1, with D unclear. The ends were cut back, 5 bases at V and 7 bases at J, with 20 bases in the middle. The CDR3 is 15 amino acids. Per germline, CDR1 MNHEY and CDR2 SMNVEV (reference sequence). CDR3 amino acids: CASSVHGIFLGEAFF. The CDR3 nucleotides read TGTGCCAGCAGTGTACATGGAATCTTTCTCGGTGAAGCTTTCTTT.

The genes are TRBV19 and TRBJ1-5; 10 nucleotides agree with TRBD1. The CDR3 is made up of 15 amino acids. The junction had 7 bases not matched to a gene; V was cut back by 6 bases and J by 5 bases. Germline V gives CDR1 LNHDA, CDR2 SQIVND (reference sequence). The CDR3 DNA sequence: TGTGCCAGTAGGATGGACAGGGGGGGATATCAGCCCCAGCATTTT. Its translation: CASRMDRGGYQPQHF.

Ten or more counts support this clonotype. CDR3 in amino acids: CSATSGRGTDTQYF. For the CDR3, the DNA is TGCAGTGCAACTAGCGGGAGGGGCACAGATACGCAGTATTTT. This chain uses TRBV20-1 with TRBJ2-3; TRBD2 aligns across 13 bases. The CDR3 runs 14 residues. Germline CDR1 reads DFQATT; CDR2 reads SNEGSKA (reference sequence). Unmatched junction bases numbered 1, after V lost 6 bases and J lost 1 base.

The V and J genes are TRBV12-3 or TRBV12-4 and TRBJ2-5; 7 bases agree with TRBD2. Trimming removed 1 base from V and 4 bases from J; junction bases left unmatched: 12. This CDR3 has 17 amino acids. Written as DNA, the CDR3 is TGTGCCAGCAGTTTAGGGGTGGCGGGAGCTGCCGGAGAGACCCAGTACTTC. It is translated as CASSLGVAGAAGETQYF.

The sample holds many counts of this clonotype. The chain uses TRBV11-2 and TRBJ2-7; D is unresolved. Trimming took 0 bases from V and 6 from J, leaving 9 bases between them. The germline gives CDR1 SGHAT, CDR2 FQNNGV. The CDR3 extends over 13 amino acids. In nucleotides, the CDR3 is TGTGCCAGCAGCTTAGAAGGAAGAGGCGAGCAGTACTTC. Translated, it gives CASSLEGRGEQYF.

This clonotype appeared a few times. The rearrangement links TRBV10-3 to TRBJ2-7; the D is unclear. Trimming left V 5 bases short and J 7 bases short, with 21 bases between. This CDR3 comprises 15 residues. Germline V CDR1 and CDR2: ENHRY, SYGVKD. In DNA, the CDR3 is TGTGCCATCAGTAACGTTGAGAGTGGAGTGTTAGAGCAGTACTTC. Its translation is CAISNVESGVLEQYF.

This chain connects TRBV7-9 to TRBJ1-4; D uncertain. The CDR3 contains 14 residues. The V gene lost 0 bases and the J gene lost 5 bases, with 7 bases spanning the gap. CDR1 and CDR2 (germline): SEHNR, FQNEAQ (reference sequence). The CDR3 spells CASSLADTNEKLFF. Written as DNA, the CDR3 is TGTGCCAGCAGCTTAGCCGACACGAATGAAAAACTGTTTTTT. The complete variable domain, with remaining parts taken from reference TRBV7-9 and TRBJ1-4, reads DTGVSQNPRHKITKRGQNVTFRCDPISEHNRLYWYRQTLGQGPEFLTYFQNEAQLEKSRLLSDRFSAERPKGSFSTLEIQRTEQGDSAMYLCASSLADTNEKLFFGSGTQLSVL.

In this sample, this clonotype turned up many times. The genes are TRBV7-2 and TRBJ2-1; the match to TRBD2 covers 11 bases. Germline CDR1 SGHTA, CDR2 FQGNSA. V trimming: 5 bases; J trimming: 9 bases; junction bases outside the gene matches: 6. This CDR3 region has 14 residues. CDR3 loop: CASSRTSGSFEQFF. The CDR3 DNA reads TGTGCCAGCAGCAGGACTAGCGGGTCTTTTGAGCAGTTCTTC.

This clonotype showed up many times. The CDR3 DNA sequence: TGTGCCAGCAGAGAGACAGGGGGCTACAATGAGCAGTTCTTC. Translating gives CASRETGGYNEQFF. The rearrangement uses TRBV2 and TRBJ2-1, with 9 bases identical to TRBD1. The V segment lost 6 bases and the J segment 3 bases; nucleotides outside the gene matches: 3. Germline V gene sequence: CDR1 SNHLY, CDR2 FYNNEI. CDR3 length: 14 residues.

This chain uses TRBV18 with TRBJ1-6; 8 bases fit TRBD1. Germline CDR1 reads KGHSH; CDR2 reads LQKENI. V trimming: 4 bases; J trimming: 9 bases; junction bases outside the gene matches: 5. CDR3 length equals 14 residues. The CDR3 spells CASSRQGRVSPLHF. The CDR3 region has the DNA TGTGCCAGCTCACGACAGGGGAGGGTTTCACCCCTCCACTTT.

This clonotype was counted ten times or more. This chain joins TRBV6-1 and TRBJ2-7, with 8 nucleotides matching TRBD1. There are 14 residues in the CDR3. Germline CDR1 is MNHNS and CDR2 is SASEGT. V trimming: 6 bases; J trimming: 5 bases; junction bases outside the gene matches: 9. The CDR3 DNA is TGTGCCAGCAGAAAGGCGGGACAGGCCAACGAGCAGTACTTC. Translating it yields CASRKAGQANEQYF.

The sample holds many counts of this clonotype. The V and J genes are TRBV6-1 and TRBJ1-2; D is unresolved. The CDR3 has 12 amino acids. V dropped 2 bases and J dropped 12 bases, with 13 bases sitting between them. In germline, CDR1 is MNHNS, CDR2 SASEGT. In DNA form, the CDR3 reads TGTGCCAGCAGTGAATGGGAGTGGGATGACACCTTC. Translation gives CASSEWEWDDTF.

This sequence joins TRBV20-1 and TRBJ1-4, with TRBD1 as a possible D gene (6 bases). Between the trimmed V and J ends, which lost 6 bases and 0 bases, there was a span of 17 bases. Looked up from germline, CDR1 is DFQATT and CDR2 is SNEGSKA (reference sequence). The CDR3 runs to 16 residues. CDR3 sequence: CSASMRGGTTNEKLFF. The CDR3 region has the DNA TGCAGTGCGAGCATGAGGGGGGGAACAACTAATGAAAAACTGTTTTTT.

In this sample, this clonotype turned up many times. This chain connects TRBV6-2 or TRBV6-3 to TRBJ2-3; 10 bases are shared with TRBD1. Germline V gene lookup returns CDR1 MNHEY and CDR2 SVGEGT. The J segment lost 2 bases and the V segment lost 0 bases, leaving 5 bases of the junction unmatched. This CDR3 region has 17 residues. CDR3 coding DNA: TGTGCCAGCAGTTACTCAACGACAGGGGGCTTCACAGATACGCAGTATTTT. Residues: CASSYSTTGGFTDTQYF.

Only a few counts were recorded for this clonotype. The genes are TRBV10-1 and TRBJ2-7; D unclear. Looked up from germline, CDR1 is WNHNN and CDR2 is SYGVQD (reference sequence). Deletions cut 0 bases from V and 0 bases from J, with 3 bases between. CDR3 length: 13 amino acids. The CDR3 region is CASSESGSYEQYF. CDR3 coding DNA: TGCGCCAGCAGTGAGTCGGGCTCCTACGAGCAGTACTTC.

The genes are TRBV5-1 and TRBJ1-4; no reliable D call. Germline V gene sequence: CDR1 SGHRS, CDR2 YFSETQ. With 3 bases removed from V and 0 bases from J, the gap between germline ends came to 9 bases. This CDR3 is 15 amino acids long. The CDR3 coding sequence is TGCGCCAGCAGCTACAAAGACCCAACTAATGAAAAACTGTTTTTT. This sequence encodes CASSYKDPTNEKLFF.